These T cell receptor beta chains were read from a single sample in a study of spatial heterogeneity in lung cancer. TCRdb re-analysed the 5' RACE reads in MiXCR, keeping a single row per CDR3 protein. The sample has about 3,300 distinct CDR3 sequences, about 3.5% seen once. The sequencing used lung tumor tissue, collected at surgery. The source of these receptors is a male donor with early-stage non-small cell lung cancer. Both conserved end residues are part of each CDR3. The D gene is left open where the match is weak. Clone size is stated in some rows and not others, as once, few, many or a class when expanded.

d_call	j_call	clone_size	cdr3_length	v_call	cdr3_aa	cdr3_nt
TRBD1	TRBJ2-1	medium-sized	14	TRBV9	CASSVTGAHNEQFF	TGTGCCAGCAGTGTCACAGGGGCCCACAATGAGCAGTTCTTC
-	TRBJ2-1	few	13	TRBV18	CASREVSYNEQFF	TGTGCCAGTAGGGAGGTTTCCTACAATGAGCAGTTCTTC
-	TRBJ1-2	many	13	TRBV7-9	CASSLEGRWGYTF	TGTGCCAGCAGCTTGGAGGGTAGATGGGGCTACACCTTC
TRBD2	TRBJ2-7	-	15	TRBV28	CASSLLGGGIYEQYF	TGTGCCAGCAGTTTATTAGGCGGGGGGATCTACGAGCAGTACTTC
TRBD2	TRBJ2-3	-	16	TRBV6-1	CASSPFERGGTDTQYF	TGTGCCAGCAGCCCCTTCGAGCGGGGGGGCACAGATACGCAGTATTTT
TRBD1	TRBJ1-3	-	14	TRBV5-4	CASRPGGSGNTIYF	TGTGCCAGCAGGCCAGGGGGAAGTGGAAACACCATATATTTT
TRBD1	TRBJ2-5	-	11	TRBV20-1	CSVRGPGGQYF	TGCAGTGTTAGGGGCCCAGGGGGCCAGTACTTC
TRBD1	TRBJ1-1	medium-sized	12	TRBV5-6	CASSRTGTRAFF	TGTGCCAGCAGCCGGACAGGGACGCGGGCTTTCTTT
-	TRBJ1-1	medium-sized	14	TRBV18	CASSPEMVNTEAFF	TGTGCCAGCTCACCAGAGATGGTGAACACTGAAGCTTTCTTT
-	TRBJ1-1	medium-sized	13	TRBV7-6	CASSLGRNTEAFF	TGTGCCAGCAGCTTAGGACGGAACACTGAAGCTTTCTTT
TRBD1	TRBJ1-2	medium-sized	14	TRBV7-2	CASSLTGFMAGYTF	TGTGCCAGCAGCTTGACAGGGTTTATGGCTGGCTACACCTTC
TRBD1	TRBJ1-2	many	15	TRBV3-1	CASSPGQPENYGYTF	TGTGCCAGCAGCCCGGGACAGCCGGAGAACTATGGCTACACCTTC
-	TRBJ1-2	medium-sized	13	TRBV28	CASSPQQQEGYTF	TGTGCCAGCAGCCCCCAGCAACAGGAAGGCTACACCTTC
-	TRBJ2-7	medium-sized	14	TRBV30	CAWSKGIGSYEQYF	TGTGCCTGGAGTAAGGGGATCGGCTCCTACGAGCAGTACTTC
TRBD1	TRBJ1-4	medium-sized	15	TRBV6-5	CASRNSGTANEKLFF	TGTGCCAGCAGAAACTCCGGGACAGCGAATGAAAAACTGTTTTTT
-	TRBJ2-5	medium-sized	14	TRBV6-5	CASSQISGKETQYF	TGTGCCAGCAGCCAGATTAGCGGAAAAGAGACCCAGTACTTC
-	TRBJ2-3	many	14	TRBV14	CASSQDRSADTQYF	TGTGCCAGCAGCCAAGATCGATCCGCGGATACGCAGTATTTT
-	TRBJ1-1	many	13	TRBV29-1	CSVAAQGNTEAFF	TGCAGCGTTGCGGCTCAGGGTAACACTGAAGCTTTCTTT
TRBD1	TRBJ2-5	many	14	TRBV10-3	CAIRDRGKGETQYF	TGTGCCATCAGGGACAGGGGGAAGGGGGAGACCCAGTACTTC
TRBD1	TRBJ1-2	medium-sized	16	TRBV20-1	CSAEGGDSGGAYGYTF	TGCAGTGCCGAGGGCGGGGACTCAGGGGGCGCCTATGGCTACACCTTC
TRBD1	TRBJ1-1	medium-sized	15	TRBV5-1	CASSSTGDRNTEAFF	TGCGCCAGCAGCTCTACAGGGGATAGGAACACTGAAGCTTTCTTT
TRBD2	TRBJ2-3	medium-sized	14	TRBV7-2	CASNLAGGRDTQYF	TGTGCCAGCAATCTAGCGGGGGGGCGAGATACGCAGTATTTT
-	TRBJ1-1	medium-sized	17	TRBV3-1	CASSQGWGGRGRTEAFF	TGTGCCAGCAGCCAAGGGTGGGGTGGAAGGGGTCGGACTGAAGCTTTCTTT
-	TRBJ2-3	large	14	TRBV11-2	CASSLDYRTDTQYF	TGTGCCAGCAGCTTAGATTATCGTACAGATACGCAGTATTTT
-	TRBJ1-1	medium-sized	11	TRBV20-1	CSARGNTEAFF	TGCAGTGCTCGCGGAAACACTGAAGCTTTCTTT
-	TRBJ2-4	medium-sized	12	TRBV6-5	CASSSSGGQQYF	TGTGCCAGCAGTTCGTCCGGGGGACAGCAGTACTTC
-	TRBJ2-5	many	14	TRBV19	CASSMLGPQETQYF	TGTGCCAGTAGTATGCTGGGACCCCAAGAGACCCAGTACTTC
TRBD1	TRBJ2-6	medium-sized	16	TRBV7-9	CASSTGQGEGANVLTF	TGTGCCAGCAGCACCGGACAGGGAGAAGGGGCCAACGTCCTGACTTTC
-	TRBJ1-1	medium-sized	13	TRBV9	CASSVVSGSEAFF	TGTGCCAGCAGCGTAGTTTCAGGGTCTGAAGCTTTCTTT